Below are 32 T cell receptor beta chains sequenced from a single sample in a study of T cells in Graves' hyperthyroidism and ophthalmopathy. The investigators amplified TCR beta CDR3 regions from RNA transcripts. The study used the HTBI primer set for a first-round RT-PCR of the TCR CDR3. TCRdb reprocessed the multiplex PCR reads via MiXCR and lists one record per CDR3 protein. The sample has 370,000 or so distinct CDR3 sequences; around a sixth are singletons. Sequenced sample: blood. All receptors derive from a woman between 18 and 29 years old with Graves' hyperthyroidism that later progressed to Graves' ophthalmopathy.

This clonotype came up many times. This chain connects TRBV20-1 to TRBJ2-7; D gene uncertain. This CDR3 region has 12 residues. The V and J ends lost 6 bases and 3 bases respectively, with 12 bases between them. Per the germline V gene, CDR1 is DFQATT and CDR2 is SNEGSKA (reference sequence). The CDR3 bases are TGCAGTGCCCCGTGGCAGCACTACGAGCAGTACTTC. Protein sequence: CSAPWQHYEQYF.

This clonotype was counted many times. The chain joins TRBV2 to TRBJ1-1; the D gene is possibly TRBD1 (6 bases). Trimming left V 7 bases short and J 1 base short, with 10 bases between. The CDR3 has 13 residues. Germline V gene sequence: CDR1 SNHLY, CDR2 FYNNEI. CDR3 sequence (DNA): TGTGCCAGCAAGCGGGGACAGAACACTGAAGCTTTCTTT. This encodes CASKRGQNTEAFF.

This clonotype was seen repeatedly, ten times or more. The chain uses TRBV30 and TRBJ2-2; unclear D gene. Trimming removed 4 bases at V and 7 bases at J, with 16 bases between. In germline, CDR1 is GTSNPN, CDR2 SVGIG (reference sequence). This CDR3 contains 14 residues. As DNA, the CDR3 is TGTGCCTGGAATGCTGGGATTTCCGGCGGGGAGCTGTTTTTT. It encodes CAWNAGISGGELFF.

The chain employs TRBV29-1 and TRBJ2-3; TRBD2 aligns across 10 bases. CDR1 is SQVTM, CDR2 ANQGSEA, per germline. V shed 5 bases and J 2 bases; nucleotides not matched to a gene: 4. The CDR3 contains 14 residues. CDR3 bases: TGCAGCGTTAGCGGGAGGGTACTCACAGATACGCAGTATTTT. This sequence encodes CSVSGRVLTDTQYF.

In regard to this clonotype: A much larger clone is a single base away; this may be a read error. The chain couples TRBV12-3 or TRBV12-4 to TRBJ2-1; 12 bases are shared with TRBD2. The CDR3 is 16 amino acids. Unmatched junction bases numbered 9, after V lost 5 bases and J lost 7 bases. The CDR3 protein is CASSKLAGGPGNEQFF. The CDR3 DNA reads as TGTGCCAGCAGTAAACTAGCGGGAGGACCTGGAAATGAGCAGTTCTTC.

The V call is TRBV4-1, the J call TRBJ2-5; D is ambiguous. Germline V lookup: CDR1 MGHRA, CDR2 YSYEKL. CDR3 size: 14 residues. Trimming shortened V by 0 bases and J by 7 bases, and 12 bases separated the two germline ends. This chain's CDR3 is CASSQDPPWGTQYF. In DNA, the CDR3 is TGCGCCAGCAGCCAAGATCCGCCATGGGGGACCCAGTACTTC.

This clonotype was recorded a few times. The chain uses TRBV12-3 or TRBV12-4 and TRBJ1-3; the D gene is possibly TRBD1 (5 bases). This CDR3 region has 13 residues. V was pared by 7 bases and J by 4 bases, with 11 bases between. The CDR3 nucleotides are TGTGCCAGCATCTTGGGACGGGGAAACACCATATATTTT. Encoded protein: CASILGRGNTIYF.

The table lists this clonotype with a few counts. The J gene is TRBJ1-6, the V gene TRBV5-6; D is unresolved. The germline V gene encodes CDR1 SGHDT and CDR2 YYEEEE. Trimming removed 4 bases at V and 8 bases at J, with 13 bases between. The CDR3 has 14 amino acids. The CDR3 sequence: CASSAARQDSPLHF. CDR3 nucleotides: TGTGCCAGCAGCGCCGCTCGTCAAGATTCACCCCTCCACTTT.

In the case of this clonotype: A much larger clonotype is one base distant, so this may be a read error. CDR3 loop: CASSRNAGGGKDTQYF. The CDR3, as DNA: TGCGCCAGCAGCCGGAACGCGGGCGGTGGCAAAGATACGCAGTATTTT. This chain uses TRBV5-1 with TRBJ2-3, with D maybe TRBD2 (5 bases). Germline CDR1 SGHRS, CDR2 YFSETQ. Trimming left V 4 bases short and J 5 bases short, with 20 bases between. The CDR3 is 16 residues long.

This clonotype appeared many times. This chain links TRBV7-2 with TRBJ1-1; D may be TRBD1 (6 bases). The CDR3 totals 14 residues. The V end lost 3 bases, the J end lost 1 base, and 9 bases lay between the germline ends. Germline V gene data show CDR1 as SGHTA and CDR2 as FQGNSA. This CDR3 is CASSFTQGNTEAFF. The CDR3 region has the DNA TGTGCCAGCAGCTTTACACAGGGGAACACTGAAGCTTTCTTT.

This sequence joins TRBV9 and TRBJ2-7; 10 bases fit TRBD2. The germline V gene has CDR1 SGDLS and CDR2 YYNGEE. CDR3 length equals 15 residues. The junction had 6 bases not matched to a gene; V was cut back by 3 bases and J by 3 bases. The CDR3 DNA sequence: TGTGCCAGCAGCGCAGCCCCTAGCGGGAGCTACGAGCAGTACTTC. Amino acids: CASSAAPSGSYEQYF.

The chain links TRBV6-2 or TRBV6-3 to TRBJ1-1, with D possibly being TRBD1 (5 bases). CDR3 length: 14 amino acids. V gave up 2 bases and J gave up 4 bases, with 11 bases separating them. Germline CDR1 is MNHEY and CDR2 is SVGEGT. The chain's CDR3 is CASSYQDQGTEAFF. CDR3 in DNA: TGTGCCAGCAGTTACCAAGATCAGGGCACTGAAGCTTTCTTT.

CDR3 loop: CASRREWGRADTQYF. CDR3 nucleotides: TGTGCCAGCAGACGAGAGTGGGGGCGAGCAGATACGCAGTATTTT. This rearrangement joins TRBV27 to TRBJ2-3; possibly TRBD1 for D (6 bases). The CDR3 contains 15 residues. V lost 6 bases, J lost 4 bases, and 17 bases lay in between. The germline gives CDR1 MNHEY, CDR2 SMNVEV (reference sequence).

This chain joins TRBV28 and TRBJ1-1; the D gene is possibly TRBD1 (6 bases). V was shortened by 3 bases and J by 0 bases, with 11 bases between the two germline ends. Germline CDR1 and CDR2: MDHEN and SYDVKM. The CDR3 spans 15 residues. CDR3 DNA: TGTGCCAGCAGTTTCGACAGGCCTGTGAACACTGAAGCTTTCTTT. It codes for CASSFDRPVNTEAFF.

This clonotype was picked up many times. The chain couples TRBV12-3 or TRBV12-4 to TRBJ2-1; D remains ambiguous. The V gene lost 6 bases and the J gene lost 4 bases, with 10 bases spanning the gap. The CDR3 loop spans 13 amino acids. CDR3 sequence: CASRDGTYNEQFF. The CDR3 DNA is TGTGCCAGCAGGGACGGAACTTACAATGAGCAGTTCTTC.

The chain combines TRBV7-8 with TRBJ2-1; no clear D. V was cut by 5 bases and J by 7 bases, with 15 bases left in between. Germline CDR1 reads SGHVS; CDR2 reads FQNEAQ. The CDR3 loop spans 14 amino acids. The CDR3 loop reads CASSNTRALNEQFF. The CDR3 bases are TGTGCCAGCAGCAATACCCGCGCCCTTAATGAGCAGTTCTTC.

This clonotype came up many times. The V call is TRBV20-1, the J call TRBJ2-1, with 10 bases identical to TRBD1. V was clipped by 5 bases and J by 6 bases; unmatched bases: 4. The CDR3 runs to 13 residues. Germline V lookup: CDR1 DFQATT, CDR2 SNEGSKA (reference sequence). The CDR3 spells CSASGTGVNEQFF. In nucleotides, the CDR3 is TGCAGTGCTTCCGGGACAGGGGTCAATGAGCAGTTCTTC.

The gene calls are TRBV7-9 and TRBJ2-2; unclear D gene. Trimming took 4 bases from V and 0 from J, leaving 9 bases between them. Germline values: CDR1 SEHNR, CDR2 FQNEAQ (reference sequence). The CDR3 sequence is 15 residues long. The CDR3 region has the DNA TGTGCCAGCAGCTCCCGGTCCCCGAACACCGGGGAGCTGTTTTTT. Protein sequence: CASSSRSPNTGELFF.

This clonotype was seen a handful of times. V usage is TRBV19 and J usage is TRBJ1-1; 9 nucleotides agree with TRBD1. CDR3 length: 16 amino acids. Germline CDR1 reads LNHDA; CDR2 reads SQIVND (reference sequence). Germline trimming cut 1 base from V and 6 bases from J; bases unmatched to any gene: 9. In nucleotides, the CDR3 is TGTGCCAGTAGTATAGGGACAGGGGCCGCCCGGCCTGAAGCTTTCTTT. Translation gives CASSIGTGAARPEAFF.

At least ten counts were recorded for this clonotype. The chain couples TRBV18 to TRBJ2-7, with 8 bases lining up with TRBD1. The V gene end was trimmed by 2 bases and the J gene end by 2 bases; junction bases not matched to a gene: 5. The CDR3 has 15 amino acids. Germline V gene data show CDR1 as KGHSH and CDR2 as LQKENI. CDR3 amino acids: CASSPSGTGPYEQYF. DNA for the CDR3: TGTGCCAGCTCACCAAGTGGGACAGGCCCCTACGAGCAGTACTTC.

This chain joins TRBV5-1 and TRBJ2-3; D is unclear. The CDR3 extends over 15 amino acids. Deletions cut 4 bases from V and 0 bases from J, with 12 bases between. Germline V gives CDR1 SGHRS, CDR2 YFSETQ. CDR3 coding DNA: TGCGCCAGCAGCCCCTCGGTAACTAGCACAGATACGCAGTATTTT. Translation gives CASSPSVTSTDTQYF.

This clonotype has a count of ten or more. The gene calls are TRBV6-1 and TRBJ1-5; D unclear. Trimming removed 0 bases at V and 4 bases at J, with 13 bases between. The CDR3 contains 16 residues. Germline CDR1 MNHNS, CDR2 SASEGT. The CDR3: CASSEAAGYGNQPQHF. CDR3 in DNA: TGTGCCAGCAGTGAAGCGGCCGGGTACGGAAATCAGCCCCAGCATTTT.

In its sample, this clonotype was seen many times. The V and J genes are TRBV20-1 and TRBJ1-1; D unclear. Germline V gene lookup returns CDR1 DFQATT and CDR2 SNEGSKA (reference sequence). Trimming removed 3 bases at V and 4 bases at J, with 9 bases between. CDR3 size: 12 residues. The CDR3 nucleotides are TGCAGTGCTAGGGTAAAGGGCACTGAAGCTTTCTTT. It translates to CSARVKGTEAFF.

This clonotype was recorded many times. This chain uses TRBV4-1 with TRBJ2-5, with 8 bases matching TRBD1. The CDR3 is made up of 14 amino acids. The V and J ends lost 4 bases and 5 bases, in that order; junction bases with no gene match: 6. Germline CDR1 is MGHRA and CDR2 is YSYEKL. Written as DNA, the CDR3 is TGCGCCAGCAGCCTTCCAGGGGGCGAGGAGACCCAGTACTTC. Its protein product is CASSLPGGEETQYF.

This clonotype appeared many times. This chain links TRBV6-1 with TRBJ2-7, with D possibly TRBD1 on 6 matching bases. CDR1 is MNHNS and CDR2 is SASEGT in the germline V gene. CDR3 length equals 14 residues. V was clipped by 5 bases and J by 4 bases, with 15 bases between them. CDR3 in DNA: TGTGCCAGCAGTCTTCGTGGGGGCGGGTACGAGCAGTACTTC. It encodes CASSLRGGGYEQYF.

DNA of the CDR3: TGTGCCAGCAGTCGAGGGGTGAACTCCTACAATGAGCAGTTCTTC. This sequence encodes CASSRGVNSYNEQFF. The chain has TRBV2 and TRBJ2-1; tentatively, D is TRBD1 or TRBD2 (5 bases each). The V end was cut by 5 bases, the J end by 0 bases, with 11 bases between. This CDR3 is 15 amino acids long. Germline CDR1 and CDR2: SNHLY and FYNNEI.

This clonotype has more than one count but fewer than ten. The J gene is TRBJ2-7, the V gene TRBV5-1; the D gene could be TRBD1 or TRBD2 (5 bases each). The V and J ends lost 0 bases and 2 bases respectively, with 9 bases between them. CDR3 size: 14 residues. From germline, CDR1 is SGHRS and CDR2 YFSETQ. The CDR3 loop is CASSLVGPTYEQYF. The CDR3 DNA reads TGCGCCAGCAGCTTGGTGGGACCAACCTACGAGCAGTACTTC.

This clonotype was found many times. V and J are TRBV28 and TRBJ1-2; possible D gene TRBD1, 6 bases. Germline V gives CDR1 MDHEN, CDR2 SYDVKM. The V end was cut by 5 bases, the J end by 5 bases, with 6 bases between. This CDR3 is 11 amino acids long. DNA of the CDR3: TGTGCCAGCAGTACAGGGTATGGCTACACCTTC. It is translated as CASSTGYGYTF.

V gene TRBV20-1 combines with J gene TRBJ2-3; 11 bases line up with TRBD2. The germline V gene encodes CDR1 DFQATT and CDR2 SNEGSKA (reference sequence). The CDR3 runs 16 residues. The V gene end was trimmed by 3 bases and the J gene end by 5 bases; junction bases not matched to a gene: 10. CDR3 loop: CSARSDRSGRVDTQYF. The CDR3 DNA reads TGCAGTGCTAGGTCCGACCGTAGCGGGAGGGTAGATACGCAGTATTTT.

This clonotype was observed at least ten times. The chain couples TRBV5-1 to TRBJ1-1; D possibly corresponds to TRBD1 (5 bases). Looked up from germline, CDR1 is SGHRS and CDR2 is YFSETQ. The V end was cut by 0 bases, the J end by 2 bases, with 11 bases between. The CDR3 loop spans 15 amino acids. CDR3 in amino acids: CASSLGETDNTEAFF. The DNA of the CDR3 is TGCGCCAGCAGCTTGGGCGAGACAGATAACACTGAAGCTTTCTTT.

The chain recombines TRBV29-1 with TRBJ2-5, with D uncertain. With 3 bases removed from V and 1 base from J, the gap between germline ends came to 9 bases. The CDR3 is 13 amino acids. CDR1 is SQVTM and CDR2 is ANQGSEA in the germline V gene. The CDR3 DNA follows: TGCAGCGTTGAGAAGGGCATCCAAGAGACCCAGTACTTC. Protein: CSVEKGIQETQYF.

This clonotype has just a few counts. CDR3 loop: CASRNPGIKETQYF. CDR3 nucleotides: TGTGCCAGCAGAAACCCCGGGATTAAAGAGACCCAGTACTTC. The chain joins TRBV6-1 to TRBJ2-5; D is possibly TRBD2 (5 bases). The CDR3 has 14 amino acids. Per the germline V gene, CDR1 is MNHNS and CDR2 is SASEGT. V shed 6 bases and J shed 3 bases, with 14 bases lying between them.